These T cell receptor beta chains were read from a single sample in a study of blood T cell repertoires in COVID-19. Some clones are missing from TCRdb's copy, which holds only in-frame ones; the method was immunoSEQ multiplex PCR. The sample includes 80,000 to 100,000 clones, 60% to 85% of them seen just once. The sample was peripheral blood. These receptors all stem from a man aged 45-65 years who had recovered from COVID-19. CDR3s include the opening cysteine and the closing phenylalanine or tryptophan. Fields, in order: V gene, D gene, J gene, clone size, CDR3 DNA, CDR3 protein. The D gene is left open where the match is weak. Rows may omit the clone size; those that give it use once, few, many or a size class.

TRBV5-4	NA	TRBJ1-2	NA	TGTGCCAGCAGCTTGGTGGCAGGATTGCGACGGGGCTACACCTTC	CASSLVAGLRRGYTF
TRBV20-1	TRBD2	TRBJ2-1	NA	TGCAGTGCTAGATGGGGGACTACCTCAATCTTC	CSARWGTTSIF
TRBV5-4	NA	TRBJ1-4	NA	TGTGCCAGCAGCTTGAGGGGTCTAGGGACTAATGAAAAACTGTTTTTT	CASSLRGLGTNEKLFF
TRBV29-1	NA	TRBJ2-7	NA	TGCAGCGTTGAACGACCAGGGAGGAGCTCCTACGAGCAGTACTTC	CSVERPGRSSYEQYF
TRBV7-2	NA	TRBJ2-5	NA	TGTGCCAGCAGCCAACTAAAGGGGAAGGGAGGGACCCAGTACTTC	CASSQLKGKGGTQYF
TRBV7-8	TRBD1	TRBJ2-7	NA	TGTGCCAGCAGCTTCGACAGGGGCGAGCAGTACTTC	CASSFDRGEQYF
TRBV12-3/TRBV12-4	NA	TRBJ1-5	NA	TGTGCCAGCAGACCAGGGGGCAATCAGCCCCAGCATTTT	CASRPGGNQPQHF
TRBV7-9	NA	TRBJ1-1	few	TGTGCCAGCACAATCGGGGGGACCTACACTGAAGCTTTCTTT	CASTIGGTYTEAFF
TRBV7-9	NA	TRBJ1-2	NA	TGTGCCAGCAGCTCTAGTCAACCGGGACTATATGGCTACACCTTC	CASSSSQPGLYGYTF
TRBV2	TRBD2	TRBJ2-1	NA	TGTGCCAGCATGTTTACGTCGGGGGGGAGGTACAATGAGCAGTTCTTC	CASMFTSGGRYNEQFF
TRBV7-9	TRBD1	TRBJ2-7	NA	TGTGCCAGCAGCTTAGCCCCTGGGACAGGGGGCTTGGTGTACTTC	CASSLAPGTGGLVYF
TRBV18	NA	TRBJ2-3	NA	TGTGCCAGCTCATCGGTAGATACGCAGTATTTT	CASSSVDTQYF
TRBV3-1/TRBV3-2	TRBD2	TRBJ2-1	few	TGTGCCAGCAGCCCCGGGACTAGCGGGATCAATGAGCAGTTCTTC	CASSPGTSGINEQFF
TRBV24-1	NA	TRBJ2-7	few	TGTGCCACCAGTGATTCGGCCTACGAGCAGTACTTC	CATSDSAYEQYF
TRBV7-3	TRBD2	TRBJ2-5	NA	TGTGCCAGCAGCACTGGGACTAGCGGGAGTGAGACCCAGTACTTC	CASSTGTSGSETQYF
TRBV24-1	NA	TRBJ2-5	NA	TGTGCCACCAGCGACCAGACAGGTGCGGGTGAGACCCAGTACTTC	CATSDQTGAGETQYF
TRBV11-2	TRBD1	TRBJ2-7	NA	TGTGCCACCTCAACCCACAGGGGGCTAGCCTACGAGCAGTACTTC	CATSTHRGLAYEQYF
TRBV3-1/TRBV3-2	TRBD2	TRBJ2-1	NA	TGTGCCAGCAGCCTCGGGGGGGTATCCTACAATGAGCAGTTCTTC	CASSLGGVSYNEQFF
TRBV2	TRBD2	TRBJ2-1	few	TGTGCCAGCAGAGTCTCGACTAGCGGCAATGAGCAGTTCTTC	CASRVSTSGNEQFF
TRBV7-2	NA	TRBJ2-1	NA	TGTGCCAGCAGCCCCTCGACTAGTATGGTGTTGAGGGTCTTC	CASSPSTSMVLRVF
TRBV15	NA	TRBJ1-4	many	TGTGCCACCAGCAGAGATTCTGCGGCGCGGGACGGTGAAAAACTGTTTTTT	CATSRDSAARDGEKLFF
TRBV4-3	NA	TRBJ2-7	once	TGCGCCAGCAGCCAAAACCGGGGCGAGCAGTACTTC	CASSQNRGEQYF